Below are 20 T cell receptor beta chains sequenced from a single sample in a study of a mutant IDH1 vaccine in newly diagnosed glioma. The method was immunoSEQ multiplex PCR; TCRdb's version includes in-frame clones alone and lacks a portion of them. The table has 110,000 or so clones, roughly 90% seen once; the top ten hold 0.6% to 0.75%. The time point here: week 11, during vaccination. Each vaccine dose was 300 ug of mutant IDH1 20-mer peptide, with topical imiquimod. Their antigen targets remain unknown. The sequencing here drew on PBMCs, taken from a glioma patient whose treatment included an IDH1 peptide vaccine. The receptors here all came from a woman aged 45-65 years with glioma.

This rearrangement joins TRBV7-2 to TRBJ2-3; D is tentatively TRBD1 or TRBD2 (5 bases each). The V gene lost 7 bases and the J gene lost 5 bases, with 16 bases spanning the gap. The CDR3 covers 14 residues. Germline V gene data show CDR1 as SGHTA and CDR2 as FQGNSA. CDR3 in DNA: TGTGCCAGCACATTCCGGGGACCCCGAGATACGCAGTATTTT. This sequence encodes CASTFRGPRDTQYF.

The chain recombines TRBV27 with TRBJ2-1; TRBD2 aligns across 8 bases. V lost 5 bases to trimming and J lost 6 bases; unmatched junction nucleotides: 9. CDR1 is MNHEY, CDR2 SMNVEV, per germline (reference sequence). The CDR3 runs 15 residues. CDR3 protein: CASSQLAEWANEQFF. In nucleotides, the CDR3 is TGTGCCAGCAGTCAACTAGCGGAGTGGGCCAATGAGCAGTTCTTC.

The chain uses TRBV5-1 and TRBJ2-1; 9 bases fit TRBD2. The germline V gene has CDR1 SGHRS and CDR2 YFSETQ. The CDR3 loop spans 13 amino acids. J was trimmed by 10 bases and V by 7 bases; bases with no gene match: 9. The CDR3 is CASGGGREVEQFF. DNA for the CDR3: TGCGCCAGCGGCGGCGGGAGGGAAGTGGAGCAGTTCTTC.

This chain links TRBV30 with TRBJ1-4, with D possibly matching TRBD1 (5 bases). V was trimmed by 1 base and J by 4 bases, leaving 16 bases between them. The germline V gene has CDR1 GTSNPN and CDR2 SVGIG (reference sequence). This CDR3 has 16 residues. This CDR3 is CAWSELLRGFNEKLFF. CDR3 coding DNA: TGTGCCTGGAGTGAGCTTCTCCGGGGCTTTAATGAAAAACTGTTTTTT.

The V call is TRBV4-1, the J call TRBJ1-1, with D perhaps TRBD1 (5 bases). The CDR3 totals 15 residues. Germline V gene data show CDR1 as MGHRA and CDR2 as YSYEKL. V shed 1 base and J shed 2 bases, with 11 bases lying between them. Here the CDR3 reads CASSQGGKGNTEAFF. In DNA form, the CDR3 reads TGCGCCAGCAGCCAAGGGGGGAAAGGAAACACTGAAGCTTTCTTT.

This chain links TRBV5-1 with TRBJ2-1; the D is unclear. The CDR3 loop spans 12 amino acids. The germline CDR1 and CDR2 sequences are SGHRS and YFSETQ. The V end was cut by 3 bases, the J end by 8 bases, with 9 bases between. The CDR3 nucleotides read TGCGCCAGCAGCTCCTCGGCCGATGAGCAGTTCTTC. Its translation: CASSSSADEQFF.

The chain uses TRBV28 and TRBJ2-3; 7 bases map to TRBD2. Germline-derived CDR1 and CDR2 are MDHEN and SYDVKM. With 4 bases clipped from V and 4 bases from J, the junction kept 14 bases outside the gene matches. This CDR3 has 17 amino acids. This CDR3 reads CASSSPSGPEGSDTQYF. In DNA, the CDR3 is TGTGCCAGCAGTTCCCCTAGCGGCCCAGAGGGTTCAGATACGCAGTATTTT.

The genes are TRBV5-1 and TRBJ2-2, with TRBD2 matching 9 bases. There are 16 residues in the CDR3. The germline gives CDR1 SGHRS, CDR2 YFSETQ. Trimming at V came to 2 bases and at J to 0 bases, leaving 2 bases not matched to a gene. The CDR3 loop reads CASSLWTSANTGELFF. In DNA form, the CDR3 reads TGCGCCAGCAGCTTATGGACTAGCGCGAACACCGGGGAGCTGTTTTTT. The full variable domain, completed using reference TRBV5-1 and TRBJ2-2, is KAGVTQTPRYLIKTRGQQVTLSCSPISGHRSVSWYQQTPGQGLQFLFEYFSETQRNKGNFPGRFSGRQFSNSRSEMNVSTLELGDSALYLCASSLWTSANTGELFFGEGSRLTVL.

V gene TRBV27 combines with J gene TRBJ2-7; D perhaps matches TRBD2 (5 bases). This CDR3 is built from 17 residues. CDR1 is MNHEY and CDR2 is SMNVEV in the germline V gene (reference sequence). The ends were cut back, 0 bases at V and 0 bases at J, with 15 bases in the middle. The CDR3 loop reads CASSLSGLANPSYEQYF. CDR3 in DNA: TGTGCCAGCAGTTTATCTGGCCTAGCTAATCCCTCCTACGAGCAGTACTTC.

The rearrangement uses TRBV5-1 and TRBJ1-4, with D possibly being TRBD1 (5 bases). The CDR3 is 13 residues long. The V end was cut by 1 base, the J end by 6 bases, with 7 bases between. In germline, CDR1 is SGHRS, CDR2 YFSETQ. This CDR3 is CASSLLGDEKLFF. The CDR3, as DNA: TGCGCCAGCAGCTTGCTAGGGGATGAAAAACTGTTTTTT.

The chain employs TRBV18 and TRBJ1-5; D may be TRBD1 (6 bases). Trimming removed 3 bases from V and 6 bases from J, with 12 bases in between. This CDR3 region has 14 residues. The germline gives CDR1 KGHSH, CDR2 LQKENI. CDR3 residues: CASSPAGVGQPQHF. In DNA, the CDR3 is TGTGCCAGCTCACCGGCAGGGGTGGGTCAGCCCCAGCATTTT.

V and J are TRBV9 and TRBJ1-6; TRBD1 is a possible D gene (5 bases). The CDR3 is 15 amino acids. The germline V and J ends were trimmed by 0 bases and 10 bases, with 14 bases remaining between them. Germline CDR1 SGDLS, CDR2 YYNGEE. The CDR3 DNA reads TGTGCCAGCAGCGTAGCTCCCCAGGGAAACTCACCCCTCCACTTT. This translates into CASSVAPQGNSPLHF.

The V call is TRBV9, the J call TRBJ2-3; D is unclear. This CDR3 comprises 14 residues. Trimming left V 4 bases short and J 2 bases short, with 11 bases between. CDR1 is SGDLS, CDR2 YYNGEE, per germline. CDR3 in amino acids: CASSTQLSTDTQYF. As DNA, the CDR3 is TGTGCCAGCAGCACGCAGCTTTCCACAGATACGCAGTATTTT.

This clone was detected a few times. The V call is TRBV12-5, the J call TRBJ2-7; TRBD2 might be the D (6 bases). V lost 0 bases and J lost 4, with 10 bases in between. The CDR3 sequence is 14 residues long. Per germline, CDR1 LGHNT and CDR2 FRNRAP. The CDR3 sequence: CASGLVAGRYEQYF. The CDR3, as DNA: TGTGCTAGTGGTTTGGTGGCAGGGAGGTACGAGCAGTACTTC.

The chain couples TRBV5-6 to TRBJ2-2; the D is unclear. Germline CDR1 and CDR2: SGHDT and YYEEEE. Trimming removed 2 bases from V and 4 bases from J, with 6 bases in between. There are 13 residues in the CDR3. The chain's CDR3 is CASSFSVTGELFF. The CDR3 region has the DNA TGTGCCAGCAGCTTTTCGGTCACCGGGGAGCTGTTTTTT. The full variable domain, in which reference TRBV5-6 and TRBJ2-2 provide the parts outside the CDR3, is DAGVTQSPTHLIKTRGQQVTLRCSPKSGHDTVSWYQQALGQGPQFIFQYYEEEERQRGNFPDRFSGHQFPNYSSELNVNALLLGDSALYLCASSFSVTGELFFGEGSRLTVL.

V and J are TRBV4-1 and TRBJ2-7; 7 positions agree with TRBD1. Unmatched junction bases numbered 12, after V lost 3 bases and J lost 4 bases. The germline V gene has CDR1 MGHRA and CDR2 YSYEKL. The CDR3 has 16 amino acids. As DNA, the CDR3 is TGCGCCAGCAGCCATCACGGCCAAGGGGGCAGGTACGAGCAGTACTTC. It specifies CASSHHGQGGRYEQYF.

The rearrangement links TRBV9 to TRBJ2-2; 12 nucleotides match TRBD2. The CDR3 covers 18 residues. Germline CDR1 reads SGDLS; CDR2 reads YYNGEE. With 0 bases clipped from V and 2 bases from J, the junction kept 5 bases outside the gene matches. CDR3 sequence: CASSVGLAGERNTGELFF. The CDR3 coding sequence is TGTGCCAGCAGCGTAGGACTAGCGGGAGAAAGAAACACCGGGGAGCTGTTTTTT.

This rearrangement joins TRBV19 to TRBJ2-7; possible D gene TRBD2, 5 bases. This CDR3 has 14 residues. Germline CDR1 is LNHDA and CDR2 is SQIVND (reference sequence). The V end was cut by 6 bases, the J end by 0 bases, with 12 bases between. DNA of the CDR3: TGTGCCAGTAGGGAGCGGAGGAGCTCCTACGAGCAGTACTTC. It translates to CASRERRSSYEQYF.

The chain has TRBV4-1 and TRBJ1-1; 10 nucleotides line up with TRBD1. The V gene end was trimmed by 2 bases and the J gene end by 5 bases; junction bases not matched to a gene: 2. Germline lookup yields CDR1 MGHRA and CDR2 YSYEKL. This CDR3 is built from 14 residues. The CDR3 is CASSQRTGGTEAFF. CDR3 coding DNA: TGCGCCAGCAGCCAAAGGACAGGGGGGACTGAAGCTTTCTTT.

V gene TRBV28 combines with J gene TRBJ2-4; 8 nucleotides match TRBD1. Trimming removed 5 bases from V and 7 bases from J; junction bases left unmatched: 7. This CDR3 is 14 amino acids long. Germline V CDR1 and CDR2: MDHEN, SYDVKM. The CDR3 sequence: CASSLTTGVNIQYF. The CDR3 nucleotides read TGTGCCAGCAGTCTCACGACAGGGGTGAACATTCAGTACTTC.